Each of the 18 T cell receptor beta chains below was sequenced from the same sample in a study of cytomegalovirus exposure and HLA in healthy donors. This PCR relied on a set of 60 Vbeta primers and 13 Jbeta primers. Assay used: immunoSEQ multiplex PCR; TCRdb lists only in-frame clones, some missing. The sample records approximately 180,000 clones, around 75% being singletons. The source material was PBMCs. The receptors originated from a woman aged 45-65 years in good health and CMV-seronegative.

This clone was counted once. This chain links TRBV7-9 with TRBJ1-6; no clear D gene. The CDR3 is made up of 14 amino acids. V lost 4 bases and J lost 9, with 13 bases in between. Per the germline V gene, CDR1 is SEHNR and CDR2 is FQNEAQ (reference sequence). CDR3 loop: CASSSLWEGSPLHF. CDR3 sequence (DNA): TGTGCCAGCAGCTCCTTGTGGGAGGGTTCACCCCTCCACTTT.

The chain has TRBV19 and TRBJ2-2, with a weak D call TRBD2 (6 bases). V shed 11 bases and J shed 4 bases, with 17 bases lying between them. Germline CDR1 LNHDA, CDR2 SQIVND (reference sequence). CDR3 length equals 14 residues. The CDR3 DNA is TGTGCCGGCCGTAGGAGGGGTGGCACCGGGGAGCTGTTTTTT. Residues: CAGRRRGGTGELFF.

This chain joins TRBV2 and TRBJ2-5, with 11 bases fitting TRBD2. Per the germline V gene, CDR1 is SNHLY and CDR2 is FYNNEI. V gave up 4 bases and J gave up 0 bases; unmatched junction bases: 1. This CDR3 region has 15 residues. CDR3 bases: TGTGCCAGCAGTGGGACTAGCGGGTACCAAGAGACCCAGTACTTC. Its protein is CASSGTSGYQETQYF.

The sample holds one count of this clone. The chain employs TRBV28 and TRBJ2-2, with D tentatively TRBD1 (6 bases). Trimming stripped 3 bases from V and 5 bases from J, with 13 bases between. Germline lookup yields CDR1 MDHEN and CDR2 SYDVKM. The CDR3 is 15 residues long. The CDR3: CASSFTQGRTGELFF. The CDR3 DNA is TGTGCCAGCAGTTTTACTCAGGGGAGAACCGGGGAGCTGTTTTTT.

The CDR3 region has the DNA TGTGCCAGCAGTCAAGGGGTAGCGGGGAAAGAGACCCAGTACTTC. This encodes CASSQGVAGKETQYF. This chain uses TRBV11-3 with TRBJ2-5; TRBD2 aligns across 8 bases. The CDR3 totals 15 residues. The germline gives CDR1 SGHNT, CDR2 YENEEA. With V trimmed by 6 bases and J by 3 bases, 9 bases remained unmatched.

This clone has a single count. V is TRBV27 and J is TRBJ2-2, with 10 bases matching TRBD2. Trimming took 4 bases from V and 5 from J; bases not matched to a gene: 4. From germline, CDR1 is MNHEY and CDR2 SMNVEV (reference sequence). The CDR3 sequence is 15 residues long. Written as DNA, the CDR3 is TGTGCCAGCAGTTCAGCGGGGGGGGCAACCGGGGAGCTGTTTTTT. It codes for CASSSAGGATGELFF.

For this clone: Different DNA sequences within this sample yield the same CDR3. The rearrangement uses TRBV18 and TRBJ1-1; no definite D call. This CDR3 spans 13 amino acids. The V end lost 3 bases, the J end lost 2 bases, and 7 bases lay between the germline ends. Germline V gives CDR1 KGHSH, CDR2 LQKENI. The CDR3 nucleotides are TGTGCCAGCTCACCCCCACAAAACACTGAAGCTTTCTTT. Amino acids: CASSPPQNTEAFF.

This chain connects TRBV27 to TRBJ2-5; TRBD2 might be the D (6 bases). V was clipped by 5 bases and J by 0 bases, with 13 bases between them. Germline CDR1 is MNHEY and CDR2 is SMNVEV (reference sequence). CDR3 length: 15 amino acids. DNA for the CDR3: TGTGCCAGCAGTGCGTCACGGGGGTACCAAGAGACCCAGTACTTC. It specifies CASSASRGYQETQYF.

Worth noting for this clone: Other DNA variants within this sample encode the same CDR3. The rearrangement joins TRBV7-3 to TRBJ1-1; D is perhaps TRBD1 (5 bases). Trimming pared 0 bases from V and 7 bases from J, leaving 12 bases between. This CDR3 has 14 residues. CDR1 is SGHTA and CDR2 is FQGTGA in the germline V gene. The CDR3 reads CASSLTIGGSEAFF. In DNA, the CDR3 is TGTGCCAGCAGCTTAACGATCGGGGGGAGTGAAGCTTTCTTT. The full variable domain, its missing parts supplied by reference TRBV7-3 and TRBJ1-1, is GAGVSQTPSNKVTEKGKYVELRCDPISGHTALYWYRQSLGQGPEFLIYFQGTGAADDSGLPNDRFFAVRPEGSVSTLKIQRTERGDSAVYLCASSLTIGGSEAFFGQGTRLTVV.

The chain recombines TRBV19 with TRBJ2-1; 9 bases align to TRBD2. The CDR3 covers 16 residues. Unmatched junction bases numbered 8, after V lost 5 bases and J lost 3 bases. CDR1 LNHDA and CDR2 SQIVND come from the germline V gene (reference sequence). The CDR3 sequence: CASSFLAGAFYNEQFF. For the CDR3, the DNA is TGTGCCAGTAGTTTTTTAGCGGGAGCCTTCTACAATGAGCAGTTCTTC.

The CDR3 nucleotides are TGTGCCAGCTCACCCAAGGGAGGACAGAACACCGGGGAGCTGTTTTTT. Translation: CASSPKGGQNTGELFF. This sequence joins TRBV18 and TRBJ2-2; D might be TRBD2 (6 bases). Germline values: CDR1 KGHSH, CDR2 LQKENI. Trimming pared 3 bases from V and 1 base from J, leaving 12 bases between. The CDR3 loop spans 16 amino acids.

V and J are TRBV18 and TRBJ2-6; weak D call: TRBD1 (6 bases). In germline, CDR1 is KGHSH, CDR2 LQKENI. Trimming shortened V by 1 base and J by 3 bases, and 10 bases separated the two germline ends. CDR3 size: 16 residues. The CDR3 nucleotides read TGTGCCAGCTCACCACTCTCAGGGGTTGGGGCCAACGTCCTGACTTTC. It translates to CASSPLSGVGANVLTF.

The rearrangement uses TRBV11-1 and TRBJ2-1; TRBD1 aligns across 10 bases. The CDR3 loop spans 13 amino acids. In germline, CDR1 is SGHAT, CDR2 FQDESV (reference sequence). The ends lost 4 bases at V and 8 bases at J; junction bases unmatched: 2. This chain's CDR3 is CASSSGTGDEQFF. For the CDR3, the DNA is TGTGCCAGCAGCTCCGGGACAGGGGATGAGCAGTTCTTC.

This clone was picked up one time. V and J are TRBV11-1 and TRBJ2-7, with D hard to call. CDR1 SGHAT and CDR2 FQDESV come from the germline V gene (reference sequence). Trimming cost V 4 bases and J 3 bases, with 10 bases left between them. The CDR3 totals 13 residues. The CDR3, as DNA: TGTGCCAGCAGCTCCACGCCAGACTACGAGCAGTACTTC. Translating it yields CASSSTPDYEQYF.

This chain connects TRBV18 to TRBJ1-4, with 8 nucleotides matching TRBD1. Germline V lookup: CDR1 KGHSH, CDR2 LQKENI. V trimming: 6 bases; J trimming: 8 bases; junction bases outside the gene matches: 8. The CDR3 totals 14 residues. CDR3 sequence reads: CASSRTGHGEKLFF. In nucleotides, the CDR3 is TGTGCCAGCTCGCGGACAGGGCACGGGGAAAAACTGTTTTTT.

The rearrangement links TRBV19 to TRBJ2-2, with D uncertain. Germline-derived CDR1 and CDR2 are LNHDA and SQIVND (reference sequence). V lost 5 bases and J 6 bases, leaving 10 bases between the germline ends. The CDR3 has 13 amino acids. The CDR3 loop reads CASSSLVSGELFF. The CDR3, as DNA: TGTGCCAGTAGTTCCCTAGTTTCCGGGGAGCTGTTTTTT.

This sequence joins TRBV4-3 and TRBJ2-6, with TRBD1 identical over 12 bases. CDR1 and CDR2 from the germline V gene are LGHNA and YSLEER. The CDR3 consists of 19 residues. With V trimmed by 4 bases and J by 4 bases, 11 bases remained unmatched. CDR3 bases: TGCGCCAGCAGCCTTGCACCGGGACAGGGGGCGACGGGGGCCAACGTCCTGACTTTC. It yields the protein CASSLAPGQGATGANVLTF.

This sequence joins TRBV6-5 and TRBJ1-2; no clear D. Per germline, CDR1 MNHEY and CDR2 SVGAGI. This CDR3 spans 14 amino acids. Trimming left V 2 bases short and J 4 bases short, with 11 bases between. CDR3 sequence (DNA): TGTGCCAGCAGTTACCGCGAGGGAAGCTATGGCTACACCTTC. This codes for CASSYREGSYGYTF.